This T cell receptor (beta chain) was sequenced during a study of OX40 agonist ivuxolimab in advanced cancers. About the research overall: Every 2 weeks, ivuxolimab was infused into the patients intravenously at between 0.01 and 10 mg/kg. There were three patients with partial responses, one having hepatocellular carcinoma and two cutaneous melanoma. The study, taken as a whole, reports: Both CD4+ and CD8+ T cell populations in blood had undergone clonal expansion by week 6 at 0.1 to 3.0 mg/kg. Mean expanded clone counts were higher in CD8+ than CD4+ T cells.

The V end lost 0 bases, the J end lost 4 bases, and 10 bases lay between the germline ends. The CDR3 has 15 residues. Germline V lookup: CDR1 LNHNV, CDR2 YYDKDF (reference sequence). Assay used: immunoSEQ multiplex PCR; TCRdb lists only in-frame clones, some missing. The table lists 71,000 or so clones, around 87% of them singletons. Comment on this clone: Its antigen is currently unknown.

The sample here was CD4+ or CD8+ T cells sorted from blood, taken in a trial of the OX40 agonist ivuxolimab. This TCR was sampled from an adult with an advanced solid tumor such as melanoma, head and neck, liver or kidney cancer. The chain links TRBV15 to TRBJ2-1; the D gene is possibly TRBD2 (6 bases). CDR3 sequence (DNA): TGTGCCACCAGCAGAGATCTCGGGGGTTACAATGAGCAGTTCTTC. It yields the protein CATSRDLGGYNEQFF.